This T cell receptor (beta chain) derives from a study of blood T cells in healthy people across ages. Study results and caveats: PBMCs left unsorted prevented a conclusive naive versus antigen-experienced comparison. Comparison with aged donors showed that long-lived donors had more naive CD4+ cells and higher diversity.

Through a sample-barcoded 5' primer and a J-beta primer mix, a second PCR was run for 7 to 11 cycles. Tags on each cDNA molecule came from a template-switch adaptor with 12 random nucleotides. In TCRdb, the 5' RACE reads were re-called with MiXCR into one record per CDR3 protein. Found here are some 710,000 distinct CDR3 sequences, approximately 21% of them singletons; the top ten hold approximately 20%. As concerns this clonotype: Its antigen is as yet unknown.

Peripheral blood, approximately 10 milliliters per donor, was collected. Trimming cost V 1 base and J 1 base, with 10 bases left between them. The germline V gene encodes CDR1 KGHSH and CDR2 LQKENI. This CDR3 is built from 15 residues. The clonotype originates from a man between 65 and 80 years old in good health. The sequenced material came from blood. The chain couples TRBV18 to TRBJ1-1; D remains ambiguous. CDR3 sequence (DNA): TGTGCCAGCTCACCACAAAATGTGAAGAACACTGAAGCTTTCTTT. It codes for CASSPQNVKNTEAFF. Combining the CDR3 with reference TRBV18 and TRBJ1-1 gives the whole variable domain NAGVMQNPRHLVRRRGQEARLRCSPMKGHSHVYWYRQLPEEGLKFMVYLQKENIIDESGMPKERFSAEFPKEGPSILRIQQVVRGDSAAYFCASSPQNVKNTEAFFGQGTRLTVV.